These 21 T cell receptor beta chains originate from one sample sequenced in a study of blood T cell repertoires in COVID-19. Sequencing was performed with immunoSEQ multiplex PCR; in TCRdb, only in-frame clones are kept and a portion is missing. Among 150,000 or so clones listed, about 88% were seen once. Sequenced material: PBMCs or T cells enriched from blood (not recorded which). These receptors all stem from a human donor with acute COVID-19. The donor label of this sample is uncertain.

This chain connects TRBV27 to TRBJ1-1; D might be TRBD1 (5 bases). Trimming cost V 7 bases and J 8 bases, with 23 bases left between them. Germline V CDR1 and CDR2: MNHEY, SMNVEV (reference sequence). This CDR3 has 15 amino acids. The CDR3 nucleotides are TGTGCCAGCATCCCTCTAAATGGGCAGGGAGGCGAAGCTTTCTTT. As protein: CASIPLNGQGGEAFF.

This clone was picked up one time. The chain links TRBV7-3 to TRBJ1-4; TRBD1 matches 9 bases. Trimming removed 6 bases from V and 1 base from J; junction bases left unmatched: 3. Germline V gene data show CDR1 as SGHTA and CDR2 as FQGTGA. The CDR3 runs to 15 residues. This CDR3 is CASSLTGGTNEKLFF. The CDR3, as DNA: TGTGCCAGCAGTCTGACAGGGGGAACTAATGAAAAACTGTTTTTT.

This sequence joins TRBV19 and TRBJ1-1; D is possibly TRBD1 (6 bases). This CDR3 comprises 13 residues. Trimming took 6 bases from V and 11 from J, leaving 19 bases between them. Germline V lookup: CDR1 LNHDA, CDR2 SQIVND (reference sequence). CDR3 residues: CASSLDSPWSAFF. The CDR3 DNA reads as TGTGCCAGTAGCTTGGACAGTCCTTGGAGCGCTTTCTTT.

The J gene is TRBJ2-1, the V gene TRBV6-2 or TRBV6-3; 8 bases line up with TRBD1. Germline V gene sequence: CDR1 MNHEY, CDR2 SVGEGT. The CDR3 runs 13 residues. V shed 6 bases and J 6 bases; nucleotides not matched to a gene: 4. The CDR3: CASSPTGANEQFF. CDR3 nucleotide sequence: TGTGCCAGCAGCCCGACAGGGGCCAATGAGCAGTTCTTC.

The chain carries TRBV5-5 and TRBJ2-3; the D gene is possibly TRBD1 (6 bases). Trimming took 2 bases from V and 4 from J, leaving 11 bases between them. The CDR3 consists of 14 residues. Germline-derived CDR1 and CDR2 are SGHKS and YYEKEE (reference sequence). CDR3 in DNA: TGTGCCAGCAGCTTTACCAGGGGTTCAGATACGCAGTATTTT. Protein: CASSFTRGSDTQYF.

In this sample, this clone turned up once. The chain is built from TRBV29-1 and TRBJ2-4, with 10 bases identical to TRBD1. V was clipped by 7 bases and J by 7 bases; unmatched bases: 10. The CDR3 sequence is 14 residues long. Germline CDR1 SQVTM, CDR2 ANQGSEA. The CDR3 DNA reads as TGCAGCGCCCTAAGCCGGGGACAGGGGAACATTCAGTACTTC. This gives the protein CSALSRGQGNIQYF. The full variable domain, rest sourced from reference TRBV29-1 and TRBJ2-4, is SAVISQKPSRDICQRGTSLTIQCQVDSQVTMMFWYRQQPGQSLTLIATANQGSEATYESGFVIDKFPISRPNLTFSTLTVSNMSPEDSSIYLCSALSRGQGNIQYFGAGTRLSVL.

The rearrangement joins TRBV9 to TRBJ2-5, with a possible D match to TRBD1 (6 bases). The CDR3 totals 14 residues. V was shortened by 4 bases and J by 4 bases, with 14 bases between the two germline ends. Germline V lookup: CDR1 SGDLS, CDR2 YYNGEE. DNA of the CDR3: TGTGCCAGCAGCCCCAGTGGGGACACAGAGACCCAGTACTTC. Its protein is CASSPSGDTETQYF.

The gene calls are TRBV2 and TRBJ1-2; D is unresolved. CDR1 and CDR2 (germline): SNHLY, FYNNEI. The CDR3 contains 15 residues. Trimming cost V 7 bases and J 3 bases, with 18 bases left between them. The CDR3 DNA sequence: TGTGCCAGCACCCAAAGAGGTGGTTTCTACTATGGCTACACCTTC. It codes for CASTQRGGFYYGYTF. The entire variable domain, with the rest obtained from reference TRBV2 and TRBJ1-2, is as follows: EPEVTQTPSHQVTQMGQEVILRCVPISNHLYFYWYRQILGQKVEFLVSFYNNEISEKSEIFDDQFSVERPDGSNFTLKIRSTKLEDSAMYFCASTQRGGFYYGYTFGSGTRLTVV.

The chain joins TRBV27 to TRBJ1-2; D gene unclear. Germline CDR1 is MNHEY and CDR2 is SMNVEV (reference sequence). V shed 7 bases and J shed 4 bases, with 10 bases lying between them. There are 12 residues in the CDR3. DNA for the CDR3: TGTGCCAGCAACGCAGGCCTCTATGGCTACACCTTC. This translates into CASNAGLYGYTF.

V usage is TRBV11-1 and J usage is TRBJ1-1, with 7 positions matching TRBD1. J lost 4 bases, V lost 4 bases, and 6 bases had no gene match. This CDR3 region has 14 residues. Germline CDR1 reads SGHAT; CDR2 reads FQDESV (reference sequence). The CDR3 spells CASSSRRGPTEAFF. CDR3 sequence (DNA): TGTGCCAGCAGCTCACGTAGGGGGCCCACTGAAGCTTTCTTT.

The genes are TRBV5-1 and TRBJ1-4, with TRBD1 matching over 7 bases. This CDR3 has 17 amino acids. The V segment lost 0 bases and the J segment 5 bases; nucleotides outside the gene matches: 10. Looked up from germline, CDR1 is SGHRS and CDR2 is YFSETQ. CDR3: CASSLGSGQTRNEKLFF. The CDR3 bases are TGCGCCAGCAGCTTGGGGTCGGGACAGACCAGAAATGAAAAACTGTTTTTT.

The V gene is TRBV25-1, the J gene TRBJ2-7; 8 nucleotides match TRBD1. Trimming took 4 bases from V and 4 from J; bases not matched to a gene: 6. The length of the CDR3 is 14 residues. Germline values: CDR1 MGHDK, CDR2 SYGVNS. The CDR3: CASSGGQGQYEQYF. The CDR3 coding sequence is TGTGCCAGCAGTGGTGGACAGGGTCAATACGAGCAGTACTTC.

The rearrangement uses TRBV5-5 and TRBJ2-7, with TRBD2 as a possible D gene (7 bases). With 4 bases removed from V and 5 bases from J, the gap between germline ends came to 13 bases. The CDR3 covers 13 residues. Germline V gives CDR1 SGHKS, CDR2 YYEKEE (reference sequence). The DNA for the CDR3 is TGTGCCAGCAGCCCGGAGGGGGGGCACGAGCAGTACTTC. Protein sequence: CASSPEGGHEQYF.

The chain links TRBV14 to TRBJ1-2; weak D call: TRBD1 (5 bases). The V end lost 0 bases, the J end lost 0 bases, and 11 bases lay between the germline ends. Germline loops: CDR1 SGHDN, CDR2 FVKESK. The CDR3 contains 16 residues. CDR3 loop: CASSQDWGDPNYGYTF. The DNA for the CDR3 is TGTGCCAGCAGCCAAGATTGGGGGGACCCTAACTATGGCTACACCTTC.

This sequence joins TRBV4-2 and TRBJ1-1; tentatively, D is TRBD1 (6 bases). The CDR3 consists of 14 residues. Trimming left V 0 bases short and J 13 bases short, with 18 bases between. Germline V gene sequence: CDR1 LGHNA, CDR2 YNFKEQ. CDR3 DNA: TGTGCCAGCAGCCAAGAGGGGGTGGGGACACTGGGTTTCTTT. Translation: CASSQEGVGTLGFF.

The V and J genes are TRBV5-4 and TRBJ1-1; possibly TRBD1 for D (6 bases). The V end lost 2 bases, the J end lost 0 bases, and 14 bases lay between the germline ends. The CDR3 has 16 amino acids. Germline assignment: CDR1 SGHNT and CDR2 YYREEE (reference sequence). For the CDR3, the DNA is TGTGCCAGCAGCTTCCTAGGGAGGGGGATGAACACTGAAGCTTTCTTT. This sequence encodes CASSFLGRGMNTEAFF.

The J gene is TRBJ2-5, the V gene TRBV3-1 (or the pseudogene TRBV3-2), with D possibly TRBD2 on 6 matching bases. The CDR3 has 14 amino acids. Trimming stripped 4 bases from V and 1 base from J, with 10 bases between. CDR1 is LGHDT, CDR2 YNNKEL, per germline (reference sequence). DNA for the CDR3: TGTGCCAGCAGCCCTCGGGACTTCCAAGAGACCCAGTACTTC. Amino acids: CASSPRDFQETQYF.

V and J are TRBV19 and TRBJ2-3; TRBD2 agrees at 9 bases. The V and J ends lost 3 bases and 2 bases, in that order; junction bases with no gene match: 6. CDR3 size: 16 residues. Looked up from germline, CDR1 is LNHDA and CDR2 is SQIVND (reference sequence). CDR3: CASSIWLAGYTDTQYF. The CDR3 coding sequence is TGTGCCAGTAGTATTTGGCTAGCGGGATACACAGATACGCAGTATTTT.

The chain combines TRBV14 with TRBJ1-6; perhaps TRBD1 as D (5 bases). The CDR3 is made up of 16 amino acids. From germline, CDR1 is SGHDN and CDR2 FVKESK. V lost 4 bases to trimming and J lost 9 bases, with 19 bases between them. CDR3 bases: TGTGCCAGCAGCCCCCTTTCTTTCTGGGGGGGTTCACCCCTCCACTTT. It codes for CASSPLSFWGGSPLHF.

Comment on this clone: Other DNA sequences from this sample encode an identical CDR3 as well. The CDR3 region has the DNA TGTGCCAGCAGCTTGACAGGGGGAGATAGCAATCAGCCCCAGCATTTT. Amino acids: CASSLTGGDSNQPQHF. The chain recombines TRBV5-5 with TRBJ1-5; TRBD1 matches at 8 bases. The V and J ends lost 1 base and 0 bases, in that order; junction bases with no gene match: 3. Looked up from germline, CDR1 is SGHKS and CDR2 is YYEKEE (reference sequence). The CDR3 loop spans 16 amino acids.

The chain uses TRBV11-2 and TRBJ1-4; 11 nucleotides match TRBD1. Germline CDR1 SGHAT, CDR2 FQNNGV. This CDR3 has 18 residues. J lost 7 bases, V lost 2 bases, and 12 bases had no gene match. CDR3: CASSLKGWTGGVGEKLFF. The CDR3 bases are TGTGCCAGCAGCTTAAAGGGGTGGACAGGGGGCGTTGGTGAAAAACTGTTTTTT.